Below, 17 T cell receptor beta chains from the same sample are listed, as sequenced in a study of shared clonotypes between healthy human individuals. Here immunoSEQ multiplex PCR was the method, and the copy in TCRdb shows in-frame clones only, minus some. The sample includes over 850,000 clones, 70% to 80% of them seen just once. Specimen: memory CD4+ T cells from PBMCs. Regarding subset: CD45RA-negative fraction. Every receptor here comes from a man aged 18 to 30 in good health. Some clones in this sample may be carry-over from other donors' samples.

The chain combines TRBV29-1 with TRBJ2-7; no firm D call. This CDR3 has 13 amino acids. Between the trimmed V and J ends, which lost 2 bases and 2 bases, there was a span of 10 bases. Germline V gene sequence: CDR1 SQVTM, CDR2 ANQGSEA. In DNA, the CDR3 is TGCAGCGTTGAAATGGAAGTAGCCTACGAGCAGTACTTC. It specifies CSVEMEVAYEQYF.

The CDR3 nucleotides read TGTGCCAGCAGTTTAAGGACAGGGCTGGGCGAGCAGTACTTC. Translation gives CASSLRTGLGEQYF. The rearrangement joins TRBV27 to TRBJ2-7, with 8 bases fitting TRBD1. The CDR3 loop spans 14 amino acids. Germline V gene lookup returns CDR1 MNHEY and CDR2 SMNVEV (reference sequence). J was trimmed by 6 bases and V by 2 bases; bases with no gene match: 6.

In regard to this clone: This same CDR3 is encoded by further DNA sequences in the sample. This chain connects TRBV6-1 to TRBJ1-2; 8 bases fit TRBD1. Trimming removed 6 bases from V and 3 bases from J; junction bases left unmatched: 3. Germline V gene lookup returns CDR1 MNHNS and CDR2 SASEGT. The CDR3 runs 13 residues. The CDR3 here is CASSEQGDYGYTF. CDR3 nucleotide sequence: TGTGCCAGCAGCGAACAGGGGGACTATGGCTACACCTTC.

A single count supports this clone. The gene calls are TRBV7-8 and TRBJ1-4; weak D call: TRBD1 (6 bases). Germline V gives CDR1 SGHVS, CDR2 FQNEAQ. This CDR3 spans 14 amino acids. V was shortened by 3 bases and J by 4 bases, with 9 bases between the two germline ends. CDR3 DNA: TGTGCCAGCAGCTTTGGGGGCAATAATGAAAAACTGTTTTTT. Amino acid sequence: CASSFGGNNEKLFF.

The chain has TRBV2 and TRBJ2-5, with TRBD2 matching 9 bases. Germline V gene data show CDR1 as SNHLY and CDR2 as FYNNEI. Trimming took 3 bases from V and 3 from J; bases not matched to a gene: 5. The CDR3 sequence is 15 residues long. The CDR3 DNA reads TGTGCCAGCAGTGAGATATTAGCGGGAGAAGAGACCCAGTACTTC. Amino acids: CASSEILAGEETQYF. Full variable domain (missing parts from reference TRBV2 and TRBJ2-5): EPEVTQTPSHQVTQMGQEVILRCVPISNHLYFYWYRQILGQKVEFLVSFYNNEISEKSEIFDDQFSVERPDGSNFTLKIRSTKLEDSAMYFCASSEILAGEETQYFGPGTRLLVL.

Regarding this clone: Other DNA sequences in the same sample also yield this CDR3. The chain has TRBV5-1 and TRBJ2-7; 9 positions match TRBD1. This CDR3 is 13 amino acids long. Trimming removed 4 bases from V and 6 bases from J; junction bases left unmatched: 5. Germline values: CDR1 SGHRS, CDR2 YFSETQ. The CDR3 bases are TGCGCCAGCAGCCTGGGACAGGGTGGCGAGCAGTACTTC. Its translation: CASSLGQGGEQYF.

This chain uses TRBV4-1 with TRBJ1-4; D may be TRBD1 (5 bases). Germline CDR1 is MGHRA and CDR2 is YSYEKL. Trimming cost V 6 bases and J 6 bases, with 17 bases left between them. The CDR3 runs 15 residues. CDR3 loop: CASSLLHGTYEKLFF. In DNA form, the CDR3 reads TGCGCCAGCAGTCTTCTTCATGGGACCTATGAAAAACTGTTTTTT.

The chain couples TRBV7-2 to TRBJ2-2; D remains unclear. Germline V CDR1 and CDR2: SGHTA, FQGNSA. Deletions cut 2 bases from V and 2 bases from J, with 6 bases between. The CDR3 runs to 14 residues. The CDR3 loop reads CASSLMRNTGELFF. DNA of the CDR3: TGTGCCAGCAGCTTAATGAGAAACACCGGGGAGCTGTTTTTT.

This chain uses TRBV7-2 with TRBJ2-5; no clear D. The V gene's germline CDR1 is SGHTA and CDR2 FQGNSA. CDR3 length: 12 amino acids. The V end lost 5 bases, the J end lost 5 bases, and 9 bases lay between the germline ends. Here the CDR3 DNA reads TGTGCCAGCAGCGCCCCTTGGGAGACCCAGTACTTC. As protein: CASSAPWETQYF.

V usage is TRBV5-6 and J usage is TRBJ1-2; no clear D. The CDR3 runs to 11 residues. V was cut by 2 bases and J by 8 bases, with 7 bases left in between. The germline CDR1 and CDR2 sequences are SGHDT and YYEEEE. For the CDR3, the DNA is TGTGCCAGCAGCTTAGTTGGGGGCTACACCTTC. Its translation is CASSLVGGYTF.

J is TRBJ1-4 and V is TRBV5-1, with D uncertain. The ends were cut back, 0 bases at V and 7 bases at J, with 16 bases in the middle. Germline V gene data show CDR1 as SGHRS and CDR2 as YFSETQ. The CDR3 has 16 residues. The CDR3, as DNA: TGCGCCAGCAGCTTGGGGGTGCAATCGGGGAGTGAAAAACTGTTTTTT. It is translated as CASSLGVQSGSEKLFF.

The chain uses TRBV6-5 and TRBJ1-2; possible D gene TRBD1, 5 bases. V dropped 5 bases and J dropped 1 base, with 11 bases sitting between them. CDR1 MNHEY and CDR2 SVGAGI come from the germline V gene. This CDR3 region has 14 residues. The CDR3 reads CASSSLQVNYGYTF. CDR3 bases: TGTGCCAGCAGTAGCCTACAGGTTAACTATGGCTACACCTTC.

The rearrangement links TRBV14 to TRBJ2-6; D is unresolved. From germline, CDR1 is SGHDN and CDR2 FVKESK. The CDR3 has 14 residues. Trimming left V 5 bases short and J 0 bases short, with 5 bases between. The CDR3 DNA reads TGTGCCAGCAGCTTCAGCTCTGGGGCCAACGTCCTGACTTTC. Protein: CASSFSSGANVLTF.

This chain uses TRBV5-4 with TRBJ2-7; D is unclear. Germline values: CDR1 SGHNT, CDR2 YYREEE (reference sequence). The CDR3 sequence is 14 residues long. V shed 4 bases and J shed 0 bases, with 11 bases lying between them. Here the CDR3 reads CASSQSQSSYEQYF. The DNA for the CDR3 is TGTGCCAGCAGCCAAAGCCAGAGCTCCTACGAGCAGTACTTC.

The gene calls are TRBV18 and TRBJ1-5; D call uncertain. The CDR3 runs to 14 residues. The germline V gene has CDR1 KGHSH and CDR2 LQKENI. With 6 bases removed from V and 7 bases from J, the gap between germline ends came to 16 bases. The DNA of the CDR3 is TGTGCCAGCTCCCAAGGGCAGGTGAGACAGCCCCAGCATTTT. Translating gives CASSQGQVRQPQHF.

V usage is TRBV5-4 and J usage is TRBJ2-7, with D possibly being TRBD2 (6 bases). The CDR3 covers 15 residues. The V end lost 3 bases, the J end lost 0 bases, and 13 bases lay between the germline ends. Germline values: CDR1 SGHNT, CDR2 YYREEE (reference sequence). The CDR3 nucleotides are TGTGCCAGCAGCTCCTCTGCGGGGAGCTCCTACGAGCAGTACTTC. Translating gives CASSSSAGSSYEQYF. Combining the CDR3 with reference TRBV5-4 and TRBJ2-7 gives the whole variable domain ETGVTQSPTHLIKTRGQQVTLRCSSQSGHNTVSWYQQALGQGPQFIFQYYREEENGRGNFPPRFSGLQFPNYSSELNVNALELDDSALYLCASSSSAGSSYEQYFGPGTRLTVT.

There are a few counts of this clone. The gene calls are TRBV11-1 and TRBJ2-1; 10 positions match TRBD1. Trimming removed 5 bases from V and 5 bases from J; junction bases left unmatched: 6. Germline V gives CDR1 SGHAT, CDR2 FQDESV (reference sequence). This CDR3 contains 15 residues. This CDR3 reads CASSPGTGVHNEQFF. In nucleotides, the CDR3 is TGTGCCAGCAGCCCGGGGACAGGGGTCCACAATGAGCAGTTCTTC.